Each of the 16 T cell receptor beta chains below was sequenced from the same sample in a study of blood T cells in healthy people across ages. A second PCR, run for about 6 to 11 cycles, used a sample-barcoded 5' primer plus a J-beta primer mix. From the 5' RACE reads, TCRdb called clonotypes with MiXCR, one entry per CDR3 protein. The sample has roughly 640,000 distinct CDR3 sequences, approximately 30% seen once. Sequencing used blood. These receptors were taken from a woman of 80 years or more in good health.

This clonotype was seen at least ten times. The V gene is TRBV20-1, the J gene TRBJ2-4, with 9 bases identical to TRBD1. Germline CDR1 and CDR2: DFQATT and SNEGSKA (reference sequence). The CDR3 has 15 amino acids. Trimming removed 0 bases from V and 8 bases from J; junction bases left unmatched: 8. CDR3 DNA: TGCAGTGCTAGAGAGCGCCCCGGGACAGGGTACATTCAGTACTTC. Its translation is CSARERPGTGYIQYF.

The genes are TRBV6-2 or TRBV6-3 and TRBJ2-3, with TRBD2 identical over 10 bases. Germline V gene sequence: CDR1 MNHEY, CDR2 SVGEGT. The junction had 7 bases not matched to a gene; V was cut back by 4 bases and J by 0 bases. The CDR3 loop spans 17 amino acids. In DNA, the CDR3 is TGTGCCAGCAGTTCCACACTAGCGGGGACTAGCACAGATACGCAGTATTTT. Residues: CASSSTLAGTSTDTQYF.

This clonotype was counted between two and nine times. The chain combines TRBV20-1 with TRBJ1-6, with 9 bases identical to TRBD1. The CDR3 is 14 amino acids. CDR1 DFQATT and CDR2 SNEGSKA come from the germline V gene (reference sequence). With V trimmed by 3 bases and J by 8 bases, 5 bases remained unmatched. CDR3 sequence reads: CSASRTGGDSPLHF. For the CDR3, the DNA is TGCAGTGCTAGTCGAACAGGGGGCGATTCACCCCTCCACTTT.

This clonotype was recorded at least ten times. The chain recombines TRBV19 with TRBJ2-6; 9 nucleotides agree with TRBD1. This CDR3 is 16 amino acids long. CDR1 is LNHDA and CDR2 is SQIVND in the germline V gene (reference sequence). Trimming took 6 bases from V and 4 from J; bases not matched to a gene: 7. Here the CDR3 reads CASSPDRGSGANVLTF. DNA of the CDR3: TGTGCCAGTAGCCCTGACAGGGGGTCAGGGGCCAACGTCCTGACTTTC.

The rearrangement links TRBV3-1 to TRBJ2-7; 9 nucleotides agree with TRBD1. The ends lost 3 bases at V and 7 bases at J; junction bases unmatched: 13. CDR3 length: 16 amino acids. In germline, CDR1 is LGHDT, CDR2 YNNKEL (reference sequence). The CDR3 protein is CASSQGQGSLQNEQYF. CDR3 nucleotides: TGTGCCAGCAGCCAGGGACAGGGAAGTTTACAAAATGAGCAGTACTTC.

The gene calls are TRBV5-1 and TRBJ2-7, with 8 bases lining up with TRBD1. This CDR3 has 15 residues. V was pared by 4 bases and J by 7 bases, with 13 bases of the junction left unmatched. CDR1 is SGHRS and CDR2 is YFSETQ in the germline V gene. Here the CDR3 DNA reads TGCGCCAGCAGCGCATCCGGGACAGGACTAAATGAGCAGTACTTC. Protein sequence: CASSASGTGLNEQYF.

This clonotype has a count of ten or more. CDR3 amino acids: CASSQAGGDTQYF. CDR3 sequence (DNA): TGCGCCAGCAGCCAAGCAGGGGGGGATACGCAGTATTTT. V gene TRBV4-3 combines with J gene TRBJ2-3; possibly TRBD1 for D (7 bases). CDR1 and CDR2 (germline): LGHNA, YSLEER. V gave up 1 base and J gave up 6 bases, with 8 bases separating them. The CDR3 extends over 13 amino acids.

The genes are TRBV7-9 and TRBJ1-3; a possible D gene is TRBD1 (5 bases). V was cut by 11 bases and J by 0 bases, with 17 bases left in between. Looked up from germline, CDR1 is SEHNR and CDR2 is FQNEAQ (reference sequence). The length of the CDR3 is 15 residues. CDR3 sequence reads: CAYIRGGSSGNTIYF. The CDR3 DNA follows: TGTGCCTACATCCGTGGGGGAAGCTCTGGAAACACCATATATTTT.

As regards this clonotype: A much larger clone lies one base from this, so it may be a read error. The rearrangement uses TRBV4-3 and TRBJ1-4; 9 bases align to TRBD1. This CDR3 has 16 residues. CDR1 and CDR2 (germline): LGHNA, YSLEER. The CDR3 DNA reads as TGCGCCAGCAGCCAAGAAGTACAGGGGGCTAGTGAAAAACGGTTTTTT. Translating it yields CASSQEVQGASEKRFF.

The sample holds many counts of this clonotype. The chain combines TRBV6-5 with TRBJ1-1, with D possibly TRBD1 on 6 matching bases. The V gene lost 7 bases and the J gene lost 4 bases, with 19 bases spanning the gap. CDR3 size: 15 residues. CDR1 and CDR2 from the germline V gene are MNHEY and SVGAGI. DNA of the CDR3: TGTGCCAGCACGAAGCGGGGGGGCCCCAGCACTGAAGCTTTCTTT. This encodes CASTKRGGPSTEAFF.

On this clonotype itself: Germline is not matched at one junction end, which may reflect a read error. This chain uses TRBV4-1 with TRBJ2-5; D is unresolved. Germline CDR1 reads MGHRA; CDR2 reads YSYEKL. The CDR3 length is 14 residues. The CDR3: CAGSQDPSRETQYF. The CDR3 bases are TGCGCCGGCAGCCAAGATCCGAGTCGGGAGACCCAGTACTTC.

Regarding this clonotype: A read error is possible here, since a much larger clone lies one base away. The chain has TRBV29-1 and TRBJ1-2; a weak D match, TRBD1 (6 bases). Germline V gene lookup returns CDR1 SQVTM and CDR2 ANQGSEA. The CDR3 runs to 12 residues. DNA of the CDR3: TGCGGCGTTGATCGGCAGGGGATTGGCTACACCTTC. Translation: CGVDRQGIGYTF.

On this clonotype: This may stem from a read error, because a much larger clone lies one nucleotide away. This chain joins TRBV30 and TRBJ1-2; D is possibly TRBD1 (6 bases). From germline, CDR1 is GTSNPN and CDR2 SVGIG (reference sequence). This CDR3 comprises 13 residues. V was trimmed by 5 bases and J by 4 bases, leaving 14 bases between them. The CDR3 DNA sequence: TGTGCCTGGGGCGCAGGGGATTTCTATGGCTACACCTTC. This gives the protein CAWGAGDFYGYTF. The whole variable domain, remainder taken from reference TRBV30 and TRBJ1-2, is SQTIHQWPATLVQPVGSPLSLECTVEGTSNPNLYWYRQAAGRGLQLLFYSVGIGQISSEVPQNLSASRPQDRQFILSSKKLLLSDSGFYLCAWGAGDFYGYTFGSGTRLTVV.

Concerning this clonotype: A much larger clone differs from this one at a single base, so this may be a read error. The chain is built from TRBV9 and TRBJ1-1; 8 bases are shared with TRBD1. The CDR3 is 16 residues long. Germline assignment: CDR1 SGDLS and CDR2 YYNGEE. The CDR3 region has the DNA TGTGTCAGCAGCGTAGAAAGAGGACAGGGAGGGACTGAAGCTTTCTTT. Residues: CVSSVERGQGGTEAFF.

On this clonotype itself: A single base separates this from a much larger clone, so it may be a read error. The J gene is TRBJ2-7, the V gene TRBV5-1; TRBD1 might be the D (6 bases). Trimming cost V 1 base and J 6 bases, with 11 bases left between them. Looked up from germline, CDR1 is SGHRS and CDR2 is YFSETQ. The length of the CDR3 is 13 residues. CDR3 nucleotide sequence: TGCGCCAGCAGCTTGAAAGGGGGAATCGAGCAGTACTTC. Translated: CASSLKGGIEQYF.

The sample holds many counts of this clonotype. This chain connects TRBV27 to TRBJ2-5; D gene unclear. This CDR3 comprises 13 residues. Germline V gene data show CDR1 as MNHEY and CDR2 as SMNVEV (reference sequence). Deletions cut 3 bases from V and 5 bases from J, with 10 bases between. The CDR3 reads CASSFLIGETQYF. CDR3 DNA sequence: TGTGCCAGCAGTTTTCTGATAGGGGAGACCCAGTACTTC.